Described below is a single T cell receptor (beta chain) sequence and its context. The antigen remains unidentified. This entry comes from a study of cytomegalovirus exposure and HLA in healthy donors. PCR used 60 Vbeta primers and 13 Jbeta primers. Repertoires were generated with immunoSEQ multiplex PCR, while TCRdb's copy carries only in-frame clones and drops some. The sample holds 210,000 or so clones, over 60% seen once. Notes on the study in general: Evidence from a later analysis indicated that most CMV-associated TCR beta chains looked HLA-restricted.

CDR3 length equals 16 residues. Germline V CDR1 and CDR2: SGHKS, YYEKEE (reference sequence). Between the trimmed V and J ends, which lost 4 bases and 0 bases, there was a span of 13 bases. Sequenced: PBMCs. This rearrangement joins TRBV5-5 to TRBJ2-2; the D gene is possibly TRBD1 (5 bases). This clonotype originated in a man aged 40-49 years in good health and CMV-seronegative. CDR3 bases: TGTGCCAGCAGCCTTTCCGGACATTCGAACACCGGGGAGCTGTTTTTT. It encodes CASSLSGHSNTGELFF. Full variable domain (rest looked up from reference TRBV5-5 and TRBJ2-2): DAGVTQSPTHLIKTRGQQVTLRCSPISGHKSVSWYQQVLGQGPQFIFQYYEKEERGRGNFPDRFSARQFPNYSSELNVNALLLGDSALYLCASSLSGHSNTGELFFGEGSRLTVL.